This T cell receptor beta chain emerged from a study of T cell responses to AZD1222 COVID-19 vaccine. In the study overall: Second-dose recipients at about 4 or about 12 weeks were treated as one pooled group. Study-wide results and limits: The study identified only a handful of AZD1222 recipients as seropositive at baseline. Mostly white British, mostly female donors; authors suggested clonal diversity may be underestimated. In all cases, repertoires were sampled only after the peak T cell response.

This CDR3 has 15 residues. V was pared by 4 bases and J by 0 bases, with 15 bases between. Germline V gene lookup returns CDR1 GTSNPN and CDR2 SVGIG (reference sequence). The protocol was immunoSEQ multiplex PCR, while the TCRdb copy is restricted to in-frame clones and leaves out a portion. In the table there are about 130,000 clones, 90% to 95% of which are singletons. On this clone itself: Its target is not known.

The receptor was derived from an adult in good health. The chain has TRBV30 and TRBJ1-1, with D perhaps matching TRBD1 (5 bases). The sequences come from peripheral blood, collected on day 0 of AZD1222 vaccination. The CDR3 DNA is TGTGCCTGGAAAAGGGGCAGAGAAATGAACACTGAAGCTTTCTTT. It specifies CAWKRGREMNTEAFF.